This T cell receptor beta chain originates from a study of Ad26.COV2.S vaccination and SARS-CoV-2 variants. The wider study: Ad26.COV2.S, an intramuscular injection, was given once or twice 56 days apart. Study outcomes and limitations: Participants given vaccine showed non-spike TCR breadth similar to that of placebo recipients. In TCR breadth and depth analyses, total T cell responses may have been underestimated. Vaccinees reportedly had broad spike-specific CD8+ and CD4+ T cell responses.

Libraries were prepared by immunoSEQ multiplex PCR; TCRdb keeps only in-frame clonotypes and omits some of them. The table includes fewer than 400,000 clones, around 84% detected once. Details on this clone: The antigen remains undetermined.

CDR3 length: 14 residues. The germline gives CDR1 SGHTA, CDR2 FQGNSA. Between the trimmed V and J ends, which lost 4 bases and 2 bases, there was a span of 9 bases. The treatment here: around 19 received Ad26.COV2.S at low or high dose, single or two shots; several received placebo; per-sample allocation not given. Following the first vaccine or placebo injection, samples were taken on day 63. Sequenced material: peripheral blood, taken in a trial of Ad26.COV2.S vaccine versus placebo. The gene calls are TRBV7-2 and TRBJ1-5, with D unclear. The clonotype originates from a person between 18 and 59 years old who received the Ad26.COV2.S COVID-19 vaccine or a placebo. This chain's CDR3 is CASSYYGGNQPQHF. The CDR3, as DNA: TGTGCCAGCAGCTACTACGGTGGCAATCAGCCCCAGCATTTT.